The next 5 T cell receptor beta chains were all read from a single sample in a study of blood T cell repertoires in COVID-19. Here immunoSEQ multiplex PCR was the method, and the copy in TCRdb shows in-frame clones only, minus some. Of 250,000 or so clones in the sample, 88% were seen once. The specimen sequenced was peripheral blood. The origin of the receptors is a woman aged 55-75 years with acute or convalescent COVID-19.

The table lists this clone with a count of one. The chain is built from TRBV12-3 or TRBV12-4 and TRBJ1-2; the D is unclear. Trimming took off 6 bases at V and 4 bases at J, with 6 bases between the two ends. The CDR3 runs 11 residues. The CDR3 protein is CASSLGYGYTF. CDR3 bases: TGTGCCAGCAGCCTCGGCTATGGCTACACCTTC.

The chain is built from TRBV3-1 (or the pseudogene TRBV3-2) and TRBJ2-3; 12 positions match TRBD2. Germline V CDR1 and CDR2: LGHDT, YNNKEL (reference sequence). Trimming cost V 1 base and J 3 bases; bases outside gene matches: 8. The length of the CDR3 is 18 residues. The CDR3 DNA reads TGTGCCAGCAGCCAAGGTAGGCTAGCGGGGGGGCCAACAGATACGCAGTATTTT. Protein sequence: CASSQGRLAGGPTDTQYF.

The V and J genes are TRBV7-9 and TRBJ2-3; D might be TRBD2 (5 bases). Trimming pared 7 bases from V and 4 bases from J, leaving 9 bases between. CDR1 SEHNR and CDR2 FQNEAQ come from the germline V gene (reference sequence). The CDR3 length is 12 residues. CDR3 DNA: TGTGCCAGCAACCGGGGAGCAGATACGCAGTATTTT. This sequence encodes CASNRGADTQYF. Full variable domain (outside the CDR3, taken from reference TRBV7-9 and TRBJ2-3): DTGVSQNPRHKITKRGQNVTFRCDPISEHNRLYWYRQTLGQGPEFLTYFQNEAQLEKSRLLSDRFSAERPKGSFSTLEIQRTEQGDSAMYLCASNRGADTQYFGPGTRLTVL.

The CDR3 DNA reads TGTGCCAGCAGTTACCAGGGGAACACTGAAGCTTTCTTT. Translation gives CASSYQGNTEAFF. The chain recombines TRBV6-5 with TRBJ1-1; D may be TRBD1 (5 bases). Trimming removed 2 bases at V and 1 base at J, with 5 bases between. This CDR3 is built from 13 residues. Germline CDR1 is MNHEY and CDR2 is SVGAGI.

The V gene is TRBV9, the J gene TRBJ1-1; 7 nucleotides match TRBD1. The V segment lost 4 bases and the J segment 4 bases; nucleotides outside the gene matches: 10. The CDR3 is made up of 15 amino acids. CDR1 is SGDLS, CDR2 YYNGEE, per germline. The CDR3 coding sequence is TGTGCCAGCAGCCCTTGGCAGGGGGAAGGCACTGAAGCTTTCTTT. Translation: CASSPWQGEGTEAFF. Drawing the rest from reference TRBV9 and TRBJ1-1, the complete variable domain is DSGVTQTPKHLITATGQRVTLRCSPRSGDLSVYWYQQSLDQGLQFLIQYYNGEERAKGNILERFSAQQFPDLHSELNLSSLELGDSALYFCASSPWQGEGTEAFFGQGTRLTVV.